This T cell receptor beta chain was obtained from a study of blood T cell repertoires in COVID-19. TCRdb keeps only in-frame clones here, not all; method: immunoSEQ multiplex PCR. Among about 5,900 clones listed, roughly 88% were seen once. This clone showed up just a few times. The junction had 1 base not matched to a gene; V was cut back by 6 bases and J by 2 bases. The germline V gene has CDR1 MNHEY and CDR2 SVGAGI. The CDR3 is 14 residues long. V gene TRBV6-5 combines with J gene TRBJ1-4; 9 bases agree with TRBD1. The receptor comes from a man in his fifties or sixties with acute or convalescent COVID-19. The sample consisted of peripheral blood. This chain's CDR3 is CASRTGGTNEKLFF. CDR3 coding DNA: TGTGCCAGCAGGACAGGGGGGACTAATGAAAAACTGTTTTTT.